This TCR beta chain appears in the sequencing data of a study of blood T cell repertoires in COVID-19. Study-level background: The United States, Italy and Spain supplied acute and convalescent COVID-19 samples. Sample material is recorded as cDNA or gDNA derived from T cells, B-cell-depleted T cells, or PBMCs.

In the study's own analysis: The authors estimated nucleated cell counts from reference gene primer amplification. Data came from immunoSEQ multiplex PCR; TCRdb stores just in-frame clones and leaves some out. V and J calls and clone size are as listed in that table; D and trimming were resolved from the DNA. The data hold about 190,000 clones, with 80% to 90% observed a single time. V dropped 6 bases and J dropped 7; count of bases not matched to a gene: 15. The CDR3 consists of 16 residues. Germline CDR1 and CDR2: SGHDN and FVKESK. Sequenced input: peripheral blood. The clonotype was recovered from a young man with acute or convalescent COVID-19. This rearrangement joins TRBV14 to TRBJ1-5; TRBD1 matches at 7 bases. Written as DNA, the CDR3 is TGTGCCAGCAGACTCCGGGACAGAGAGGGGGTACAGCCCCAGCATTTT. It specifies CASRLRDREGVQPQHF.